The 5 T cell receptor beta chains below were found in one sample sequenced in a study of T cell responses to AZD1222 COVID-19 vaccine. Sequenced by immunoSEQ multiplex PCR; TCRdb stores in-frame clones only, minus some. The sample holds some 100,000 clones, about 83% seen once. The specimen comprised peripheral blood, sampled on day 0 of AZD1222 vaccination. The receptors here all came from an adult in good health.

The gene calls are TRBV28 and TRBJ1-2; 8 positions agree with TRBD1. CDR3 length: 17 amino acids. V lost 7 bases and J lost 5; bases outside the gene matches: 18. CDR1 and CDR2 (germline): MDHEN, SYDVKM. The CDR3 bases are TGTGCCAGCAACCCACCCCTCGGACAGGGACAAACTTATGGCTACACCTTC. Its protein is CASNPPLGQGQTYGYTF.

This chain uses TRBV7-7 with TRBJ2-1; D may match TRBD1 or TRBD2 (5 bases each). Germline CDR1 and CDR2: SSHAT and FNYEAQ (reference sequence). The CDR3 contains 13 residues. With 3 bases removed from V and 6 bases from J, the gap between germline ends came to 9 bases. Written as DNA, the CDR3 is TGTGCCAGCAGCTTCGGTGGGGGCAATGAGCAGTTCTTC. Translated, it gives CASSFGGGNEQFF. Full variable domain (outside the CDR3, taken from reference TRBV7-7 and TRBJ2-1): GAGVSQSPRYKVTKRGQDVTLRCDPISSHATLYWYQQALGQGPEFLTYFNYEAQPDKSGLPSDRFSAERPEGSISTLTIQRTEQRDSAMYRCASSFGGGNEQFFGPGTRLTVL.

The CDR3 protein is CATSRDRGTGASPLHF. The CDR3 coding sequence is TGTGCCACCAGCAGAGATAGGGGGACAGGGGCTTCACCCCTCCACTTT. The chain employs TRBV15 and TRBJ1-6, with 10 bases lining up with TRBD1. In germline, CDR1 is LNHNV, CDR2 YYDKDF (reference sequence). The CDR3 runs 16 residues. Trimming took 0 bases from V and 9 from J; bases not matched to a gene: 5.

The rearrangement links TRBV5-4 to TRBJ2-1; possibly TRBD2 for D (6 bases). CDR3 size: 17 residues. The V end lost 3 bases, the J end lost 7 bases, and 23 bases lay between the germline ends. Germline values: CDR1 SGHNT, CDR2 YYREEE (reference sequence). The CDR3 here is CASSSWDLGPYSNEQFF. CDR3 bases: TGTGCCAGCAGCTCTTGGGACTTGGGACCGTATAGTAATGAGCAGTTCTTC.

The chain employs TRBV6-6 and TRBJ2-7, with 7 bases fitting TRBD1. The CDR3 length is 14 residues. Trimming cost V 6 bases and J 1 base; bases outside gene matches: 6. Germline V lookup: CDR1 MNHNY, CDR2 SVGAGI (reference sequence). The CDR3 spells CASRPDRESYEQYF. The CDR3 region has the DNA TGTGCCAGCAGACCTGACAGGGAATCCTACGAGCAGTACTTC.